This entry lists 24 T cell receptor beta chains sequenced from one sample in a study of blood T cell repertoires in COVID-19. The protocol was immunoSEQ multiplex PCR, while the TCRdb copy is restricted to in-frame clones and leaves out a portion. Among roughly 200,000 clones, roughly 84% were seen once, and the ten largest hold about a fifth. Source material: peripheral blood. These receptors came from a human donor in a cohort sampled during active COVID-19.

J is TRBJ2-3 and V is TRBV6-5, with TRBD1 as a possible D gene (5 bases). The CDR3 contains 13 residues. With 6 bases removed from V and 2 bases from J, the gap between germline ends came to 9 bases. CDR1 MNHEY and CDR2 SVGAGI come from the germline V gene. The CDR3 DNA reads TGTGCCAGCAGCAGGGCCCCCACAGATACGCAGTATTTT. It specifies CASSRAPTDTQYF.

The genes are TRBV28 and TRBJ2-1, with 8 bases identical to TRBD2. The CDR3 runs 14 residues. Losses at the gene ends were 5 bases for V and 6 bases for J; bases not matched to a gene: 6. CDR1 and CDR2 from the germline V gene are MDHEN and SYDVKM. CDR3 protein: CASSPGTSRNEQFF. The CDR3 bases are TGTGCCAGCAGTCCCGGGACTAGTCGCAATGAGCAGTTCTTC.

This chain uses TRBV2 with TRBJ2-5; no firm D call. Trimming left V 4 bases short and J 7 bases short, with 13 bases between. This CDR3 is 13 amino acids long. Germline CDR1 is SNHLY and CDR2 is FYNNEI. CDR3 loop: CASSGPAGSTQYF. As DNA, the CDR3 is TGTGCCAGCAGTGGTCCCGCCGGGTCGACCCAGTACTTC.

The chain is built from TRBV2 and TRBJ2-1, with TRBD1 matching over 9 bases. J was trimmed by 4 bases and V by 9 bases; bases with no gene match: 4. CDR3 length equals 13 residues. The germline V gene has CDR1 SNHLY and CDR2 FYNNEI. CDR3 amino acids: CASTGGIYNEQFF. The CDR3 DNA sequence: TGTGCCAGTACAGGGGGCATTTACAATGAGCAGTTCTTC.

This chain links TRBV5-5 with TRBJ1-1; TRBD1 agrees at 8 bases. The CDR3 totals 16 residues. V was pared by 1 base and J by 2 bases, with 7 bases of the junction left unmatched. CDR1 and CDR2 (germline): SGHKS, YYEKEE (reference sequence). The DNA of the CDR3 is TGTGCCAGCAGCTTGTATGGACAGGGACCAAACACTGAAGCTTTCTTT. Amino acids: CASSLYGQGPNTEAFF. Looking up the rest from reference TRBV5-5 and TRBJ1-1 gives the full variable domain: DAGVTQSPTHLIKTRGQQVTLRCSPISGHKSVSWYQQVLGQGPQFIFQYYEKEERGRGNFPDRFSARQFPNYSSELNVNALLLGDSALYLCASSLYGQGPNTEAFFGQGTRLTVV.

The genes are TRBV6-6 and TRBJ1-6; 7 bases fit TRBD1. The germline V gene encodes CDR1 MNHNY and CDR2 SVGAGI (reference sequence). The CDR3 extends over 15 amino acids. J was trimmed by 10 bases and V by 0 bases; bases with no gene match: 6. CDR3 protein: CASSYSVQGESPLHF. DNA for the CDR3: TGTGCCAGCAGTTACTCGGTTCAGGGGGAATCACCCCTCCACTTT.

The V call is TRBV19, the J call TRBJ1-6; D is unresolved. V dropped 1 base and J dropped 5 bases, with 9 bases sitting between them. Germline V lookup: CDR1 LNHDA, CDR2 SQIVND (reference sequence). This CDR3 has 15 residues. CDR3 region: CASSIVWQNNSPLHF. Here the CDR3 DNA reads TGTGCCAGTAGTATAGTTTGGCAGAATAATTCACCCCTCCACTTT.

The chain uses TRBV6-5 and TRBJ2-2; 7 positions match TRBD1. The length of the CDR3 is 14 residues. Looked up from germline, CDR1 is MNHEY and CDR2 is SVGAGI. Unmatched junction bases numbered 9, after V lost 6 bases and J lost 8 bases. CDR3 residues: CASRGQVIGGELFF. CDR3 sequence (DNA): TGTGCCAGCAGAGGACAGGTCATTGGTGGGGAGCTGTTTTTT.

The CDR3: CASSQQTGLNEKLFF. For the CDR3, the DNA is TGTGCCAGCAGCCAACAGACAGGGCTTAATGAAAAACTGTTTTTT. The V call is TRBV3-1 (or the pseudogene TRBV3-2), the J call TRBJ1-4; the match to TRBD1 covers 7 bases. The V segment lost 2 bases and the J segment 4 bases; nucleotides outside the gene matches: 4. This CDR3 is built from 15 residues. The germline V gene has CDR1 LGHDT and CDR2 YNNKEL (reference sequence).

The chain links TRBV5-1 to TRBJ1-2, with D possibly being TRBD1 (6 bases). Trimming took 6 bases from V and 8 from J, leaving 20 bases between them. Germline V gives CDR1 SGHRS, CDR2 YFSETQ. The CDR3 runs 14 residues. CDR3 sequence (DNA): TGCGCCAGCACGTCGAATGAACAGGGTAACGGCTACACCTTC. This gives the protein CASTSNEQGNGYTF.

The chain carries TRBV19 and TRBJ1-5; TRBD1 is a possible D gene (6 bases). This CDR3 is 16 amino acids long. V lost 5 bases, J lost 0 bases, and 14 bases lay in between. Germline CDR1 reads LNHDA; CDR2 reads SQIVND (reference sequence). The CDR3 here is CASSARQAYSNQPQHF. Here the CDR3 DNA reads TGTGCCAGTAGTGCACGACAGGCGTATAGCAATCAGCCCCAGCATTTT.

The rearrangement uses TRBV5-6 and TRBJ2-1; no reliable D call. The CDR3 consists of 16 residues. The ends were cut back, 0 bases at V and 5 bases at J, with 15 bases in the middle. Germline CDR1 is SGHDT and CDR2 is YYEEEE. The CDR3 nucleotides read TGTGCCAGCAGCTTGGCCGTTATGAGGTCCCACAATGAGCAGTTCTTC. As protein: CASSLAVMRSHNEQFF.

The J gene is TRBJ2-1, the V gene TRBV5-1; 7 nucleotides match TRBD2. The germline V gene encodes CDR1 SGHRS and CDR2 YFSETQ. CDR3 size: 16 residues. J was trimmed by 0 bases and V by 4 bases; bases with no gene match: 7. CDR3 coding DNA: TGCGCCAGCAGCCCGGGGGGTGGGAGCTCCTACAATGAGCAGTTCTTC. Translation: CASSPGGGSSYNEQFF.

The chain has TRBV12-3 or TRBV12-4 and TRBJ1-2; D is uncertain. This CDR3 contains 13 residues. Trimming pared 2 bases from V and 2 bases from J, leaving 6 bases between. Here the CDR3 reads CASSLQENYGYTF. CDR3 in DNA: TGTGCCAGCAGTTTACAAGAGAACTATGGCTACACCTTC.

The chain employs TRBV9 and TRBJ1-2; tentative D call: TRBD1 (5 bases). The CDR3 consists of 13 residues. CDR1 and CDR2 from the germline V gene are SGDLS and YYNGEE. V shed 0 bases and J shed 4 bases, with 7 bases lying between them. In DNA form, the CDR3 reads TGTGCCAGCAGCGTAGCAGGGCTCTATGGCTACACCTTC. Its protein product is CASSVAGLYGYTF. The full variable domain, its missing parts supplied by reference TRBV9 and TRBJ1-2, is DSGVTQTPKHLITATGQRVTLRCSPRSGDLSVYWYQQSLDQGLQFLIQYYNGEERAKGNILERFSAQQFPDLHSELNLSSLELGDSALYFCASSVAGLYGYTFGSGTRLTVV.

There are a few counts of this clone. The CDR3 DNA is TGTGCCAGTAGTATCGGGAACAGGGCTCAGCCCCAGCATTTT. As protein: CASSIGNRAQPQHF. The J gene is TRBJ1-5, the V gene TRBV19, with a weak D call TRBD1 (6 bases). CDR3 size: 14 residues. CDR1 and CDR2 from the germline V gene are LNHDA and SQIVND (reference sequence). The germline V and J ends were trimmed by 3 bases and 6 bases, with 12 bases remaining between them. Using reference TRBV19 and TRBJ1-5 for the parts outside the CDR3, the full variable domain is DGGITQSPKYLFRKEGQNVTLSCEQNLNHDAMYWYRQDPGQGLRLIYYSQIVNDFQKGDIAEGYSVSREKKESFPLTVTSAQKNPTAFYLCASSIGNRAQPQHFGDGTRLSIL.

The genes are TRBV11-2 and TRBJ2-1; 8 bases match TRBD1. Germline values: CDR1 SGHAT, CDR2 FQNNGV. The CDR3 spans 18 residues. After removal of 2 bases from V and 4 bases from J, the junction contained 13 bases not matched to a gene. The CDR3 spells CASSLYPDGQGDYNEQFF. DNA of the CDR3: TGTGCCAGCAGCTTATATCCCGATGGACAGGGTGATTACAATGAGCAGTTCTTC.

CDR3 bases: TGTGCCAGCAGCTCGCGGGCCTGGGAGGAAGCTTTCTTT. Amino acid sequence: CASSSRAWEEAFF. The V and J genes are TRBV3-1 (or the pseudogene TRBV3-2) and TRBJ1-1; the D is unclear. Trimming removed 5 bases at V and 8 bases at J, with 15 bases between. The CDR3 loop spans 13 amino acids. Germline V gene lookup returns CDR1 LGHDT and CDR2 YNNKEL (reference sequence).

J is TRBJ1-5 and V is TRBV6-5; D is possibly TRBD1 (5 bases). The germline V gene has CDR1 MNHEY and CDR2 SVGAGI. The CDR3 runs 14 residues. The V gene lost 7 bases and the J gene lost 4 bases, with 14 bases spanning the gap. CDR3 sequence reads: CASILSGWNQPQHF. As DNA, the CDR3 is TGTGCCAGCATCCTTTCAGGGTGGAATCAGCCCCAGCATTTT.

J is TRBJ1-1 and V is TRBV6-5, with D possibly matching TRBD1 (6 bases). The ends were cut back, 7 bases at V and 11 bases at J, with 17 bases in the middle. CDR3 size: 12 residues. The germline gives CDR1 MNHEY, CDR2 SVGAGI. DNA for the CDR3: TGTGCCAGCAAAGATGGGACACTTCGGGCTTTCTTT. Amino acid sequence: CASKDGTLRAFF.

The chain couples TRBV6-5 to TRBJ2-7, with D maybe TRBD1 (6 bases). This CDR3 has 13 residues. Between the trimmed V and J ends, which lost 7 bases and 4 bases, there was a span of 14 bases. Germline CDR1 reads MNHEY; CDR2 reads SVGAGI. The CDR3 nucleotides are TGTGCCAGCAAGTGGGGGCGTTATTACGAGCAGTACGTC. This sequence encodes CASKWGRYYEQYV.

The CDR3 coding sequence is TGTGCCAGCAGCCCGGACAGGGATCAGCCCCAGCATTTT. It codes for CASSPDRDQPQHF. The chain couples TRBV5-5 to TRBJ1-5; 8 bases agree with TRBD1. Germline CDR1 reads SGHKS; CDR2 reads YYEKEE (reference sequence). Trimming at V came to 4 bases and at J to 5 bases, leaving 2 bases not matched to a gene. The CDR3 is made up of 13 amino acids.

The chain couples TRBV3-1 (or the pseudogene TRBV3-2) to TRBJ2-7, with D possibly TRBD2 on 6 matching bases. The CDR3 is 15 amino acids. V dropped 0 bases and J dropped 8 bases, with 17 bases sitting between them. CDR1 is LGHDT, CDR2 YNNKEL, per germline (reference sequence). DNA of the CDR3: TGTGCCAGCAGCCAAGATTCGGGGGTCGAAATGAAGCAGTACTTC. Translated, it gives CASSQDSGVEMKQYF.

This chain connects TRBV28 to TRBJ2-2; 7 nucleotides line up with TRBD2. V dropped 6 bases and J dropped 7; count of bases not matched to a gene: 2. CDR3 length equals 12 residues. CDR1 and CDR2 (germline): MDHEN, SYDVKM. CDR3: CASSKRGGELFF. The CDR3 bases are TGTGCCAGCAGCAAGCGGGGCGGGGAGCTGTTTTTT.